This is a list of T cell receptor beta chains from one sample in a study of identical twins. TCRdb fed the 5' RACE reads into MiXCR, producing one record per CDR3 protein. The table records 250,000 or so distinct CDR3 sequences, roughly 7% of them present only once. These sequences were also reported in another study, on yellow fever vaccine responses in identical twins.

The specimen was memory (CD45RO+) T cells sorted from blood. The receptors come from a woman aged 18-29 years in good health. Both conserved end residues are trimmed from each CDR3. Clone size appears in some rows only: once, few, many, or a class for an expanded clone.

v_call: TRBV20-1
clone_size: many
j_call: TRBJ2-1
cdr3_length: 14
cdr3_aa: SARVMTSVSYNEQF

v_call: TRBV24-1
clone_size: .
j_call: TRBJ1-1
cdr3_length: 11
cdr3_aa: ATCSDRDTEAF

v_call: TRBV3-1
clone_size: .
j_call: TRBJ1-1
cdr3_length: 13
cdr3_aa: ASSLPGTGITEAF

v_call: TRBV2
clone_size: many
j_call: TRBJ1-1
cdr3_length: 9
cdr3_aa: ASSEGTEAF

v_call: TRBV9
clone_size: .
j_call: TRBJ2-1
cdr3_length: 15
cdr3_aa: ASSVGTSGGPQGEQF

v_call: TRBV6-5
clone_size: .
j_call: TRBJ2-7
cdr3_length: 16
cdr3_aa: ATVRGLGSMGSSYEQY

v_call: TRBV20-1
clone_size: many
j_call: TRBJ2-1
cdr3_length: 14
cdr3_aa: SARVGGGFSSNEQF

v_call: TRBV4-2
clone_size: .
j_call: TRBJ2-2
cdr3_length: 13
cdr3_aa: ASSQPGPARGELF

v_call: TRBV29-1
clone_size: many
j_call: TRBJ2-2
cdr3_length: 12
cdr3_aa: SVFGQGSTGELF

v_call: TRBV20-1
clone_size: few
j_call: TRBJ1-1
cdr3_length: 13
cdr3_aa: SAHLGGRTNTEAF

v_call: TRBV7-6
clone_size: .
j_call: TRBJ2-2
cdr3_length: 13
cdr3_aa: ASSLDQGLAGELF

v_call: TRBV6-1
clone_size: .
j_call: TRBJ1-5
cdr3_length: 14
cdr3_aa: ASRFGGDYSNQPQH